The 9 T cell receptor beta chains listed next were all sequenced from one sample in a study of blood T cell repertoires in COVID-19. The protocol was immunoSEQ multiplex PCR, while the TCRdb copy is restricted to in-frame clones and leaves out a portion. The sample has 25,000 to 30,000 clones, 55% to 80% seen once; the top ten hold about 15%. Material for sequencing was peripheral blood. These receptors originate from a human donor in a cohort sampled during active COVID-19.

This sequence joins TRBV6-5 and TRBJ2-5; perhaps TRBD2 as D (5 bases). Trimming left V 2 bases short and J 0 bases short, with 13 bases between. This CDR3 spans 16 amino acids. Germline assignment: CDR1 MNHEY and CDR2 SVGAGI. The CDR3 loop is CASSYRAGEYQETQYF. CDR3 sequence (DNA): TGTGCCAGCAGTTACCGCGCGGGCGAGTACCAAGAGACCCAGTACTTC.

CDR3 DNA: TGCGCCAGCAGCCCACAGCTCTCTGGGGCCAACGTCCTGACTTTC. It is translated as CASSPQLSGANVLTF. The V call is TRBV5-1, the J call TRBJ2-6; D call uncertain. Germline V CDR1 and CDR2: SGHRS, YFSETQ. V dropped 4 bases and J dropped 0 bases, with 8 bases sitting between them. The length of the CDR3 is 15 residues.

Only one count was recorded for this clone. The rearrangement joins TRBV19 to TRBJ1-5, with 9 bases aligning to TRBD1. V lost 7 bases, J lost 1 base, and 8 bases stayed unmatched. This CDR3 spans 16 amino acids. Germline-derived CDR1 and CDR2 are LNHDA and SQIVND (reference sequence). The CDR3: CASTITGGKSNQPQHF. For the CDR3, the DNA is TGTGCCAGTACCATAACAGGGGGCAAGAGCAATCAGCCCCAGCATTTT.

This chain connects TRBV7-6 to TRBJ2-3; 11 positions agree with TRBD2. Germline V lookup: CDR1 SGHVS, CDR2 FNYEAQ. The CDR3 has 16 residues. The junction had 9 bases not matched to a gene; V was cut back by 5 bases and J by 5 bases. This CDR3 is CASSRRTSGRGDTQYF. For the CDR3, the DNA is TGTGCCAGCAGCCGCAGGACTAGCGGGCGTGGAGATACGCAGTATTTT. Together with reference TRBV7-6 and TRBJ2-3, the CDR3 gives the full variable domain: GAGVSQSPRYKVTKRGQDVALRCDPISGHVSLYWYRQALGQGPEFLTYFNYEAQQDKSGLPNDRFSAERPEGSISTLTIQRTEQRDSAMYRCASSRRTSGRGDTQYFGPGTRLTVL.

The chain uses TRBV10-2 and TRBJ2-2; tentative D call: TRBD1 (6 bases). V lost 8 bases and J 2 bases, leaving 12 bases between the germline ends. Germline V CDR1 and CDR2: WSHSY, SAAADI. The CDR3 totals 14 residues. The CDR3 DNA follows: TGCGCCAGCTCCGGGACACGTAACACCGGGGAGCTGTTTTTT. Amino acids: CASSGTRNTGELFF.

The chain combines TRBV19 with TRBJ1-5, with D unclear. The CDR3 length is 15 residues. Germline V CDR1 and CDR2: LNHDA, SQIVND (reference sequence). The V end lost 2 bases, the J end lost 0 bases, and 8 bases lay between the germline ends. In DNA form, the CDR3 reads TGTGCCAGTAGTATAATCAGATATAGCAATCAGCCCCAGCATTTT. The encoded protein is CASSIIRYSNQPQHF.

The rearrangement joins TRBV5-1 to TRBJ2-2; the D gene is possibly TRBD1 (5 bases). Trimming left V 7 bases short and J 3 bases short, with 13 bases between. The V gene's germline CDR1 is SGHRS and CDR2 YFSETQ. The length of the CDR3 is 14 residues. In DNA, the CDR3 is TGCGCCAGCTTTGATAGACAGTACACCGGGGAGCTGTTTTTT. It is translated as CASFDRQYTGELFF.

The chain uses TRBV7-8 and TRBJ2-7, with 7 bases matching TRBD2. Germline V gene sequence: CDR1 SGHVS, CDR2 FQNEAQ. The CDR3 covers 17 residues. The J segment lost 4 bases and the V segment lost 0 bases, leaving 12 bases of the junction unmatched. CDR3 DNA sequence: TGTGCCAGCAGCTTAGCCCATTCGGCGGGAGCAGTATACGAGCAGTACTTC. The encoded protein is CASSLAHSAGAVYEQYF.

A note on this clone: The germline gene is not matched at one end of the junction; a read error may be the cause. The gene calls are TRBV3-1 (or the pseudogene TRBV3-2) and TRBJ2-7, with 8 positions matching TRBD2. Germline CDR1 and CDR2: LGHDT and YNNKEL (reference sequence). This CDR3 region has 13 residues. Here the CDR3 DNA reads TGTGCCAGCAGCCAAGATCGGGGCGGGAGGACCGACTTC. This sequence encodes CASSQDRGGRTDF.